A single sample is the source of the 29 T cell receptor beta chains below, sequenced in a study of identical twins. TCRdb ran MiXCR on the 5' RACE reads and lists one entry per CDR3 protein. The sample records more than 200,000 distinct CDR3 sequences, roughly 10% being singletons. Source material: memory (CD45RO+) T cells sorted from blood. The receptor source for this set is a woman under 30 in good health.

The V gene is TRBV5-6, the J gene TRBJ2-2, with D possibly being TRBD2 (6 bases). V gave up 5 bases and J gave up 4 bases, with 15 bases separating them. The CDR3 is 15 residues long. Germline V CDR1 and CDR2: SGHDT, YYEEEE. The CDR3 sequence: CASSGDFEPTGELFF. The CDR3, as DNA: TGTGCCAGCAGTGGGGACTTCGAGCCCACCGGGGAGCTGTTTTTT. The full variable domain, with the rest looked up from reference TRBV5-6 and TRBJ2-2, is DAGVTQSPTHLIKTRGQQVTLRCSPKSGHDTVSWYQQALGQGPQFIFQYYEEEERQRGNFPDRFSGHQFPNYSSELNVNALLLGDSALYLCASSGDFEPTGELFFGEGSRLTVL.

This clonotype was found a few times. The chain links TRBV11-2 to TRBJ2-2; 9 bases agree with TRBD2. With V trimmed by 9 bases and J by 2 bases, 7 bases remained unmatched. CDR1 SGHAT and CDR2 FQNNGV come from the germline V gene. The CDR3 is 15 amino acids. CDR3: CARGGRADNTGELFF. The CDR3, as DNA: TGTGCCAGGGGCGGGAGGGCCGACAACACCGGGGAGCTGTTTTTT.

J is TRBJ2-7 and V is TRBV28; a possible D gene is TRBD2 (5 bases). Germline loops: CDR1 MDHEN, CDR2 SYDVKM. Between the trimmed V and J ends, which lost 4 bases and 4 bases, there was a span of 14 bases. The CDR3 length is 14 residues. CDR3 bases: TGTGCCAGCAGTTCCTTCGGACTGGCTTACGAGCAGTACTTC. It yields the protein CASSSFGLAYEQYF.

The chain couples TRBV20-1 to TRBJ1-1; tentative D call: TRBD1 (5 bases). The V end lost 1 base, the J end lost 1 base, and 13 bases lay between the germline ends. The V gene's germline CDR1 is DFQATT and CDR2 SNEGSKA (reference sequence). There are 15 residues in the CDR3. The CDR3 is CSARATLGGNTEAFF. In nucleotides, the CDR3 is TGCAGTGCTAGAGCGACACTTGGGGGGAACACTGAAGCTTTCTTT.

The chain joins TRBV6-2 or TRBV6-3 to TRBJ2-7; 7 bases line up with TRBD2. V shed 4 bases and J 0 bases; nucleotides not matched to a gene: 9. CDR1 and CDR2 (germline): MNHEY, SVGEGT. The CDR3 totals 16 residues. The CDR3 region is CASSFPSAGVSYEQYF. CDR3 coding DNA: TGTGCCAGCAGTTTTCCTTCTGCGGGGGTCTCCTACGAGCAGTACTTC.

There are a few counts of this clonotype. The chain has TRBV7-9 and TRBJ2-7; no clear D gene. Germline CDR1 is SEHNR and CDR2 is FQNEAQ (reference sequence). The CDR3 is made up of 14 amino acids. V dropped 1 base and J dropped 5 bases, with 12 bases sitting between them. The CDR3 nucleotides are TGTGCCAGCAGCTTAGTAGCCTTAAGTGACGAGCAGTACTTC. This gives the protein CASSLVALSDEQYF.

This clonotype has at least ten counts. This chain uses TRBV5-1 with TRBJ1-1; D possibly corresponds to TRBD1 (5 bases). V was shortened by 8 bases and J by 4 bases, with 15 bases between the two germline ends. The CDR3 runs 13 residues. The germline V gene encodes CDR1 SGHRS and CDR2 YFSETQ. CDR3 protein: CASGGGGGTEAFF. The CDR3, as DNA: TGCGCCAGTGGGGGAGGAGGTGGCACTGAAGCTTTCTTT.

This clonotype was seen only a few times. The chain combines TRBV11-2 with TRBJ2-2; 11 positions agree with TRBD2. Germline CDR1 is SGHAT and CDR2 is FQNNGV. The ends lost 5 bases at V and 5 bases at J; junction bases unmatched: 16. CDR3 length: 19 residues. CDR3 region: CASSAPTSGSAFYTGELFF. The CDR3 DNA reads as TGTGCCAGCAGCGCTCCCACTAGCGGGAGCGCGTTTTATACCGGGGAGCTGTTTTTT.

The chain employs TRBV15 and TRBJ1-1, with D possibly matching TRBD1 (6 bases). The germline V gene encodes CDR1 LNHNV and CDR2 YYDKDF (reference sequence). Trimming took off 4 bases at V and 5 bases at J, with 14 bases between the two ends. The CDR3 totals 14 residues. The DNA for the CDR3 is TGTGCCACCAGCATGAGGGGTAGGGGGACTGAAGCTTTCTTT. This gives the protein CATSMRGRGTEAFF.

This clonotype came up many times. This chain's CDR3 is CASSLGLADNEQFF. CDR3 in DNA: TGCGCCAGCAGCTTGGGTCTAGCGGACAATGAGCAGTTCTTC. The rearrangement uses TRBV5-1 and TRBJ2-1; 7 bases align to TRBD2. The trim removed 0 bases at V and 5 bases at J, leaving 2 bases unmatched. CDR1 is SGHRS and CDR2 is YFSETQ in the germline V gene. CDR3 length equals 14 residues.

This clonotype was counted a few times. The chain carries TRBV6-1 and TRBJ1-2, with D unclear. V lost 5 bases and J lost 2, with 12 bases in between. Germline CDR1 is MNHNS and CDR2 is SASEGT. The CDR3 is 14 residues long. CDR3 DNA: TGTGCCAGCAGTCCCCTCCTTGTCAACTATGGCTACACCTTC. This gives the protein CASSPLLVNYGYTF.

The table lists this clonotype with many counts. The chain is built from TRBV4-3 and TRBJ2-5, with D unclear. The germline CDR1 and CDR2 sequences are LGHNA and YSLEER. The V end was cut by 0 bases, the J end by 5 bases, with 10 bases between. This CDR3 region has 14 residues. The CDR3: CASSQEGARETQYF. Here the CDR3 DNA reads TGCGCCAGCAGCCAAGAGGGTGCCCGGGAGACCCAGTACTTC.

This clonotype was observed at least ten times. The rearrangement uses TRBV20-1 and TRBJ2-1; 7 bases are shared with TRBD2. The CDR3 has 15 residues. Germline V gene lookup returns CDR1 DFQATT and CDR2 SNEGSKA (reference sequence). The ends lost 0 bases at V and 2 bases at J; junction bases unmatched: 4. In DNA form, the CDR3 reads TGCAGTGCTAGAGATTCCGGGACTACCTACAATGAGCAGTTCTTC. Translating it yields CSARDSGTTYNEQFF.

This clonotype was counted at least ten times. The chain uses TRBV3-1 and TRBJ2-1; 8 bases map to TRBD2. V was pared by 6 bases and J by 4 bases, with 8 bases of the junction left unmatched. Germline V lookup: CDR1 LGHDT, CDR2 YNNKEL (reference sequence). This CDR3 has 15 amino acids. CDR3 loop: CASSFGTSLYNEQFF. The CDR3 bases are TGTGCCAGCAGTTTCGGGACTAGTCTTTACAATGAGCAGTTCTTC.

The chain links TRBV10-2 to TRBJ2-5; D is unclear. The V gene lost 6 bases and the J gene lost 5 bases, with 13 bases spanning the gap. The CDR3 has 13 residues. Germline CDR1 is WSHSY and CDR2 is SAAADI. The CDR3 DNA sequence: TGCGCCAGCAGCGGTGGACCCCGGGAGACCCAGTACTTC. Translation gives CASSGGPRETQYF.

The V and J genes are TRBV29-1 and TRBJ2-5; D may match TRBD1 or TRBD2 (5 bases each). Trimming pared 5 bases from V and 3 bases from J, leaving 7 bases between. The CDR3 loop spans 11 amino acids. Germline loops: CDR1 SQVTM, CDR2 ANQGSEA. The chain's CDR3 is CSVLGEETQYF. The DNA for the CDR3 is TGCAGCGTTCTGGGGGAAGAGACCCAGTACTTC.

There are a few counts of this clonotype. The chain couples TRBV24-1 to TRBJ2-5; D not resolved. Per the germline V gene, CDR1 is KGHDR and CDR2 is SFDVKD. The ends were cut back, 4 bases at V and 7 bases at J, with 12 bases in the middle. There are 13 residues in the CDR3. CDR3 sequence: CATSDPILGTQYF. In DNA, the CDR3 is TGTGCCACCAGTGACCCGATATTGGGGACCCAGTACTTC.

This clonotype was detected ten times or more. This chain links TRBV30 with TRBJ2-1; no clear D gene. V lost 4 bases and J lost 8, with 9 bases in between. Germline CDR1 reads GTSNPN; CDR2 reads SVGIG (reference sequence). The CDR3 runs to 11 residues. The CDR3 DNA reads as TGTGCCTGGACGGAAAGACATGAGCAGTTCTTC. Amino acids: CAWTERHEQFF.

CDR3 nucleotide sequence: TGTGCCAGCAGTTACTCGAGTAGAAGCTCACCCACAGATACGCAGTATTTT. Translation: CASSYSSRSSPTDTQYF. V is TRBV6-2 or TRBV6-3 and J is TRBJ2-3; D remains unclear. This CDR3 has 17 residues. Per the germline V gene, CDR1 is MNHEY and CDR2 is SVGEGT. The V gene lost 0 bases and the J gene lost 2 bases, with 15 bases spanning the gap.

This clonotype was seen only a few times. The V call is TRBV7-8, the J call TRBJ1-2; no definite D call. V was trimmed by 5 bases and J by 3 bases, leaving 10 bases between them. The V gene's germline CDR1 is SGHVS and CDR2 FQNEAQ. This CDR3 is built from 13 residues. The CDR3 DNA is TGTGCCAGCAGCCCTTTGACACACTATGGCTACACCTTC. Its protein product is CASSPLTHYGYTF.

This clonotype was observed at least ten times. The genes are TRBV24-1 and TRBJ2-1; no clear D gene. Looked up from germline, CDR1 is KGHDR and CDR2 is SFDVKD. This CDR3 is 14 amino acids long. V was clipped by 1 base and J by 7 bases, with 10 bases between them. CDR3 sequence: CATSDFQRPNEQFF. The CDR3 nucleotides are TGTGCCACCAGTGATTTTCAGCGTCCGAATGAGCAGTTCTTC.

This clonotype was seen a handful of times. The chain couples TRBV10-2 to TRBJ2-7, with D hard to call. Trimming removed 6 bases at V and 0 bases at J, with 12 bases between. Germline V lookup: CDR1 WSHSY, CDR2 SAAADI. The CDR3 loop spans 14 amino acids. CDR3 bases: TGCGCCAGCAGGGACCAATTAAGCTCCTACGAGCAGTACTTC. Amino acids: CASRDQLSSYEQYF.

The V and J genes are TRBV24-1 and TRBJ1-2; D perhaps matches TRBD1 (6 bases). The CDR3 has 14 amino acids. Germline V CDR1 and CDR2: KGHDR, SFDVKD. The germline V and J ends were trimmed by 2 bases and 8 bases, with 14 bases remaining between them. The CDR3 bases are TGTGCCACCAGTGATTCACAGGGAACCGGCGGCTACACCTTC. Amino acid sequence: CATSDSQGTGGYTF.

This clonotype has a handful of counts. This chain joins TRBV2 and TRBJ2-1, with D perhaps TRBD2 (6 bases). CDR1 is SNHLY, CDR2 FYNNEI, per germline. The V end lost 4 bases, the J end lost 8 bases, and 24 bases lay between the germline ends. The CDR3 contains 17 residues. The CDR3 loop is CASSGGTGLARKHEQFF. The CDR3 nucleotides read TGTGCCAGCAGTGGGGGAACCGGCCTAGCGCGTAAGCATGAGCAGTTCTTC.

The chain combines TRBV20-1 with TRBJ2-5, with TRBD2 identical over 12 bases. CDR1 and CDR2 from the germline V gene are DFQATT and SNEGSKA (reference sequence). V lost 3 bases and J lost 5; bases outside the gene matches: 7. The CDR3 loop spans 15 amino acids. The CDR3 nucleotides are TGCAGTGCTAGTGCTAGCGGGGGGGTATGGGAGACCCAGTACTTC. Its translation is CSASASGGVWETQYF.

The chain carries TRBV2 and TRBJ2-6; 8 positions match TRBD1. The CDR3 has 21 residues. Germline CDR1 and CDR2: SNHLY and FYNNEI. V was pared by 7 bases and J by 0 bases, with 20 bases of the junction left unmatched. DNA for the CDR3: TGTGCCAGCAAGAGGGGCAGGGGGCACCGGGGTGTCGACTCTGGGGCCAACGTCCTGACTTTC. Its protein product is CASKRGRGHRGVDSGANVLTF.

The V gene is TRBV7-2, the J gene TRBJ1-1; D perhaps matches TRBD1 (6 bases). The CDR3 runs to 15 residues. V was cut by 7 bases and J by 0 bases, with 15 bases left in between. Germline-derived CDR1 and CDR2 are SGHTA and FQGNSA. The CDR3, as DNA: TGTGCCAGCACCCCACCGGGGGGCATGAACACTGAAGCTTTCTTT. It is translated as CASTPPGGMNTEAFF.

This chain connects TRBV25-1 to TRBJ1-4; 8 nucleotides match TRBD1. Unmatched junction bases numbered 8, after V lost 8 bases and J lost 0 bases. There are 16 residues in the CDR3. Germline CDR1 is MGHDK and CDR2 is SYGVNS. CDR3 coding DNA: TGTGCCAGCGGAGGAGGGACAGGCGCAACTAATGAAAAACTGTTTTTT. This gives the protein CASGGGTGATNEKLFF.

CDR3 residues: CSANRDRGDEQYF. The CDR3 DNA reads TGCAGTGCTAACCGGGACAGGGGGGACGAGCAGTACTTC. V usage is TRBV20-1 and J usage is TRBJ2-7, with 11 bases identical to TRBD1. The CDR3 has 13 amino acids. The V gene's germline CDR1 is DFQATT and CDR2 SNEGSKA (reference sequence). Unmatched junction bases numbered 4, after V lost 4 bases and J lost 5 bases.